This T cell receptor (beta chain) was obtained from a study of cytomegalovirus exposure and HLA in healthy donors (TCRdb year 2017). Notes on the research overall: According to a later analysis, one platform produced both the 110 or so validation repertoires and the 700 or so repertoires of the first cohort. The aim of the study was to test whether cataloging public T cell receptors could identify signatures of past pathogen exposure. Besides the first cohort of 666 subjects, a separate validation cohort made up of roughly 120 different subjects was used. The study combined high-throughput TCR immunosequencing, statistical association of individual TCRs with disease status, and machine learning to predict cytomegalovirus infection status.

The trim is 6 bases for V and 2 bases for J, with a gap of 13 bases between the germline ends. Spanning cysteine to phenylalanine, the CDR3 consists of 14 amino acids. Of all the DNA, just the CDR3 is kept, 42 bases in frame from base 1. Based on the germline V gene (reference sequence), the CDR1 and CDR2 sequences are MNHNY and SVGAGI. Preparation of the library involved the immunoSEQ multiplex PCR assay. The paper's data handling went like this. A statistical classification framework was developed to diagnose cytomegalovirus status using the catalog of TCR beta chain sequences. Drawn from immuneACCESS, this table holds only the in-frame rearrangements with V and J called that TCRdb kept. Clones are partly lost; checked studies trace under half to an unresolved V gene and leave the rest unexplained. V and J calls and clone size come straight from that table; D and trimming were deduced from the DNA. The sample yields over 60,000 clones; around 96% were counted once. More than 3.5% of the sample is taken by the ten largest.

The donors belonged to the validation cohort of about 120 subjects, which was separate from the approximately 660-subject first cohort. To note about this clone: Its antigen is unknown. No base quality values were provided; no much bigger clone lies one nucleotide off.

The full study reports these points: A later analysis found that TCRs clustered in the first cohort also tended to co-occur in the roughly 120 validation repertoires, with 90% to 95% of cluster scores above 0. The validation cohort had no HLA typing available for a later analysis, so co-occurrence within that cohort was assessed over all 120 or so repertoires. The classifier was reported to diagnose cytomegalovirus status with high specificity and sensitivity in both the original cohort and the validation cohort. The authors suggested that the approach could potentially be generalized to other disease states and immunological phenotypes. While some public TCRs were present in many individuals, most TCR sequences turned up only very rarely across donors. In the study, 150 to 200 TCR beta chains were listed as associated with cytomegalovirus. A few of the identified cytomegalovirus-associated TCR beta chains were confirmed in vitro to be specific for cytomegalovirus antigens.

The chain joins TRBV6-6 to TRBJ1-1; the D region possibly corresponds to TRBD1 (5 bases align). The sequence derives from a young woman in good health and CMV-seropositive. Sequenced input: PBMCs. The DNA is as follows: TGTGCCAGCAGGTTCCAGGGTATTAACACTGAAGCTTTCTTT. Its product reads: CASRFQGINTEAFF.